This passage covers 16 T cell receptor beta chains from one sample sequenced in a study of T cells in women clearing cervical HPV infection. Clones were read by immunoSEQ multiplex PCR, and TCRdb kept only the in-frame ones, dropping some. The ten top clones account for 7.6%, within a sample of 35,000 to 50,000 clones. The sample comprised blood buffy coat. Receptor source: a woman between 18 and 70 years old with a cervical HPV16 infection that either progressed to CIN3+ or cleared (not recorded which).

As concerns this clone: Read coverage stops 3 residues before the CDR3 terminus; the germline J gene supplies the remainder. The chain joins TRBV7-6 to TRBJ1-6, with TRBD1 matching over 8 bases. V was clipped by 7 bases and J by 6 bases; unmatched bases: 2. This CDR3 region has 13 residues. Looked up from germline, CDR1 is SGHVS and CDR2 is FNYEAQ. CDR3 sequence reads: CASTQGGNSPLHF. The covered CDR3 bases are TGTGCCAGCACACAGGGGGGTAATTCACCC.

The DNA read from the CDR3 is TGTGCCAGCAGCTCTAGGGGATCCCACGAG. Translating it yields CASSSRGSHE. The full CDR3 reads CASSSRGSHEQYF. This sequence joins TRBV13 and TRBJ2-7, with a tentative D call TRBD1 (5 bases). Read data end 3 residues before the CDR3 end; the end is taken from the germline J gene. CDR1 is PRHDT and CDR2 is FYEKMQ in the germline V gene (reference sequence). The CDR3 spans 13 residues. V was pared by 4 bases and J by 5 bases, with 12 bases between.

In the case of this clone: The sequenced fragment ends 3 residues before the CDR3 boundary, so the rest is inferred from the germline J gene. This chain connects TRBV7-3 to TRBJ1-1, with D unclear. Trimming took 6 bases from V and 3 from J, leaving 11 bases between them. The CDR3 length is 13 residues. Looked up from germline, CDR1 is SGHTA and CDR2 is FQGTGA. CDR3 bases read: TGTGCCAGCAGTCCAGGCGGGGACACTGAA. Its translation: CASSPGGDTE. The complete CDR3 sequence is CASSPGGDTEAFF.

The CDR3 sequence is CATSRSSGTDTQYF. The sequenced part of the CDR3 DNA is TGTGCCACCAGTCGGTCTAGCGGCACAGATACG. The V gene is TRBV24-1, the J gene TRBJ2-3; tentative D call: TRBD2 (6 bases). The missing CDR3 end, 3 residues past where the read stops, is filled in from the germline J gene. The CDR3 spans 14 residues. The V and J ends lost 6 bases and 1 base respectively, with 10 bases between them. The germline CDR1 and CDR2 sequences are KGHDR and SFDVKD.

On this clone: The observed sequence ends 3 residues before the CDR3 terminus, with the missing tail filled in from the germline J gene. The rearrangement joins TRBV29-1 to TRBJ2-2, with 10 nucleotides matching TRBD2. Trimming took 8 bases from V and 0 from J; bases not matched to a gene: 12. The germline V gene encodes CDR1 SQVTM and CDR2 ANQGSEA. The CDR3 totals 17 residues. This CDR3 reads CSFSGTSEPTNTGELFF. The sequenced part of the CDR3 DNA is TGCAGCTTCTCCGGGACTAGCGAACCTACGAACACCGGGGAG.

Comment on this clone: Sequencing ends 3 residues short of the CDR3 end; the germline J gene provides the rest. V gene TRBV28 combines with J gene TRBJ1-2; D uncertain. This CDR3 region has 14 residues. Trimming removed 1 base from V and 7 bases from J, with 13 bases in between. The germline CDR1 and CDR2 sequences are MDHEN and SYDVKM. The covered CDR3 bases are TGTGCCAGCAGTTTATTAGCGGGTCTAGGTGGC. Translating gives CASSLLAGLGG. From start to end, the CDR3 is CASSLLAGLGGYTF.

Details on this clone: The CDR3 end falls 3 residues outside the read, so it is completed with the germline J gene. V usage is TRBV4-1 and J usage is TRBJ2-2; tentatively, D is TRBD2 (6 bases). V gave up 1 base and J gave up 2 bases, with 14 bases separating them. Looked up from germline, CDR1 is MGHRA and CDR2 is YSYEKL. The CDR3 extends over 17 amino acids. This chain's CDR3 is CASSQGLASQNTGELFF. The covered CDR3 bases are TGCGCCAGCAGCCAAGGGCTAGCGAGCCAAAACACCGGGGAG.

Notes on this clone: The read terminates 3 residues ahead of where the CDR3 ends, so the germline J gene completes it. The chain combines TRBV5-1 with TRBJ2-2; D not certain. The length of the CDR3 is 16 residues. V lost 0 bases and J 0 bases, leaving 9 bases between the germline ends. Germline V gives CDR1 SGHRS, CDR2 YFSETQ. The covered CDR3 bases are TGCGCCAGCAGCTTGGAGACTCTATCGAACACCGGGGAG. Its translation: CASSLETLSNTGE. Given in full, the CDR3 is CASSLETLSNTGELFF.

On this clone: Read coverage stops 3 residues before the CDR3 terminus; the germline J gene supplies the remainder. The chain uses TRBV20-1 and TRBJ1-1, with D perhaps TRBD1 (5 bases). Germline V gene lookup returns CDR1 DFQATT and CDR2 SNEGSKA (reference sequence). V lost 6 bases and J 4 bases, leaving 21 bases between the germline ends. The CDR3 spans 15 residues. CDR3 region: CSALTQGLKPTEAFF. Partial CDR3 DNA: TGCAGTGCCCTTACGCAGGGACTTAAACCCACTGAA.

The CDR3 bases that were read are TGTGCCAGCCATGGGACTGACTCCTACGAG. It specifies CASHGTDSYE. The whole CDR3 protein reads CASHGTDSYEQYF. The V and J genes are TRBV2 and TRBJ2-7, with D perhaps matching TRBD2 (6 bases). From the germline J gene comes the end of the CDR3, since the read stops 3 residues before it. This CDR3 contains 13 residues. CDR1 and CDR2 from the germline V gene are SNHLY and FYNNEI. The V and J ends lost 8 bases and 0 bases respectively, with 11 bases between them.

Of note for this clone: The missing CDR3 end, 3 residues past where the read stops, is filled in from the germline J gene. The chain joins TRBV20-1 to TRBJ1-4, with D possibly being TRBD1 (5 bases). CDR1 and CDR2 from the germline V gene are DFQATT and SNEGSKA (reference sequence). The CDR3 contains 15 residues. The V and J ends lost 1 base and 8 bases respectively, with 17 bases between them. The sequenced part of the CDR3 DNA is TGCAGTGCTAGAGGAGGCGGGGCCCTGGGGGAAAAA. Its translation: CSARGGGALGEK. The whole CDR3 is CSARGGGALGEKLFF.

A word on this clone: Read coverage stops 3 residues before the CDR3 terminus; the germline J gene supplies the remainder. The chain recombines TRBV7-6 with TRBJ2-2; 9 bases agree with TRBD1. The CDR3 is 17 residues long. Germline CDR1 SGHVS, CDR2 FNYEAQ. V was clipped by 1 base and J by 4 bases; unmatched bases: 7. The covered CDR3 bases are TGTGCCAGCAGCTTAGAGGCGACAGGGGGAGCCACCGGGGAG. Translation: CASSLEATGGATGE. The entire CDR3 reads CASSLEATGGATGELFF.

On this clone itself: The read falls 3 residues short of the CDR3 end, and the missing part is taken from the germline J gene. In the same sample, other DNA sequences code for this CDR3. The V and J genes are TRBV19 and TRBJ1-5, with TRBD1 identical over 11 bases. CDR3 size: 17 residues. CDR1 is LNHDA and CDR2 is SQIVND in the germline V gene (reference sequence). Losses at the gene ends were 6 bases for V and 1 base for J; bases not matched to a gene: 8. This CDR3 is CASSGRTGGRSNQPQHF. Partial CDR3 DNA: TGTGCCAGTAGCGGAAGGACAGGGGGCAGGAGCAATCAGCCC.

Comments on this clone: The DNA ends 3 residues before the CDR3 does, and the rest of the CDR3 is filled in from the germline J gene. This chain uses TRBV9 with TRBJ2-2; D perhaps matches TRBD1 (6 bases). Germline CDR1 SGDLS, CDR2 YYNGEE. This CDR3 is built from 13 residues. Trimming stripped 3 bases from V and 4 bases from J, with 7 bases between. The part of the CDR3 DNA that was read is TGTGCCAGCAGCGGGACAGTCACCGGGGAG. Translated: CASSGTVTGE. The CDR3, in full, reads CASSGTVTGELFF.

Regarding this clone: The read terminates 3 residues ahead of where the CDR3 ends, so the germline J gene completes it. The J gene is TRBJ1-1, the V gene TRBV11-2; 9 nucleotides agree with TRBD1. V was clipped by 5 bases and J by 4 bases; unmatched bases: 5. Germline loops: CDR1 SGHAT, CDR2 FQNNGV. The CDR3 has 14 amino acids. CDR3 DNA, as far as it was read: TGTGCCAGCAGCCCCGGACAGGGGAGCACTGAA. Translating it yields CASSPGQGSTE. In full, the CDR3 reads CASSPGQGSTEAFF.

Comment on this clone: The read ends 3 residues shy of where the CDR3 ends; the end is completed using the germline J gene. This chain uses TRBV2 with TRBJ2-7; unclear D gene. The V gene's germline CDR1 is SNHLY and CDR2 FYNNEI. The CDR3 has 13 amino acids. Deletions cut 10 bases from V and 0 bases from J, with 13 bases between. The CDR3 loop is CAKSGSSSYEQYF. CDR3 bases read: TGTGCCAAATCCGGGTCTAGCTCCTACGAG.